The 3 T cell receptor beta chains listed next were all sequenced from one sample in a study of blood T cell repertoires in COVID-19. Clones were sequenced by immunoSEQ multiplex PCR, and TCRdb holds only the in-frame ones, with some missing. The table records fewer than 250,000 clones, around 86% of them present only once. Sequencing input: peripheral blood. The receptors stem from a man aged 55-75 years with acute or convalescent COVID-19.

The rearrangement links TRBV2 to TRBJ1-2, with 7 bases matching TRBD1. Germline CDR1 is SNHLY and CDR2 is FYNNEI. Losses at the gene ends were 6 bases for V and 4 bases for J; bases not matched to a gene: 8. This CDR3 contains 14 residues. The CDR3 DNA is TGTGCCAGCAGAGGAAGACAGGGCCCCTATGGCTACACCTTC. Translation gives CASRGRQGPYGYTF. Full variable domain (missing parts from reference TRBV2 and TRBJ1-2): EPEVTQTPSHQVTQMGQEVILRCVPISNHLYFYWYRQILGQKVEFLVSFYNNEISEKSEIFDDQFSVERPDGSNFTLKIRSTKLEDSAMYFCASRGRQGPYGYTFGSGTRLTVV.

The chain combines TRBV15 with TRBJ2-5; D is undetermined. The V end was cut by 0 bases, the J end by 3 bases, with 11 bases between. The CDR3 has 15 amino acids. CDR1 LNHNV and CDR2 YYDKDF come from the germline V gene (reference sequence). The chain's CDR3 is CATSRDPARKETQYF. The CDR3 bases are TGTGCCACCAGCAGAGATCCAGCGCGGAAAGAGACCCAGTACTTC.

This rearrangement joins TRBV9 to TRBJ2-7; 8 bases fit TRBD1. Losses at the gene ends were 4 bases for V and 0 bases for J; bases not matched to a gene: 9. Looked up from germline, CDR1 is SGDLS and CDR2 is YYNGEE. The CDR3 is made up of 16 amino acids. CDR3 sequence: CASSPLSGGPSYEQYF. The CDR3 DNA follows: TGTGCCAGCAGCCCCCTATCAGGGGGCCCCTCCTACGAGCAGTACTTC.